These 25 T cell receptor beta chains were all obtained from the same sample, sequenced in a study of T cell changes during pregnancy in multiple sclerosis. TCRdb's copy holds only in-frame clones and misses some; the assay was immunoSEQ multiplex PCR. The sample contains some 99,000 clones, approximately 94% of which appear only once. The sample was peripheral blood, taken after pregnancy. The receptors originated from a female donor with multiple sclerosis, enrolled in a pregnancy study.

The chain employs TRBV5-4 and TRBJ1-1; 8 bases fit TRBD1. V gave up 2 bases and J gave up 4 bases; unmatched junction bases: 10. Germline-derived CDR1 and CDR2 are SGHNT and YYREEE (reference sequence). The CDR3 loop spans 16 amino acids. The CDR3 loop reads CASSFRTGTLSTEAFF. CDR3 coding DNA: TGTGCCAGCAGCTTTCGGACAGGGACATTGAGCACTGAAGCTTTCTTT.

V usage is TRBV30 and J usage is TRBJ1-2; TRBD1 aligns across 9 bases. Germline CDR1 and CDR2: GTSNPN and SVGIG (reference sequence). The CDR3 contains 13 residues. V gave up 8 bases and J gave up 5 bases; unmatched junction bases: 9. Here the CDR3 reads CASTQGAGYGYTF. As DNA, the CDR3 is TGTGCCAGCACACAGGGGGCTGGGTATGGCTACACCTTC. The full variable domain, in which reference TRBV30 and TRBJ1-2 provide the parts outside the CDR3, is SQTIHQWPATLVQPVGSPLSLECTVEGTSNPNLYWYRQAAGRGLQLLFYSVGIGQISSEVPQNLSASRPQDRQFILSSKKLLLSDSGFYLCASTQGAGYGYTFGSGTRLTVV.

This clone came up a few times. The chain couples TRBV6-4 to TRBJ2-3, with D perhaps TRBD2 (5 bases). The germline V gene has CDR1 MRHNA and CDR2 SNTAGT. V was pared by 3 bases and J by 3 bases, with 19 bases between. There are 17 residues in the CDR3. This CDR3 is CASSDATGSGGTDTQYF. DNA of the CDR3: TGTGCCAGCAGTGATGCAACGGGCTCTGGAGGAACAGATACGCAGTATTTT.

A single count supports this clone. CDR3 nucleotides: TGTGCCAGCAGCCTTGGAGGGCTGAGCAATCAGCCCCAGCATTTT. Its translation is CASSLGGLSNQPQHF. The chain has TRBV28 and TRBJ1-5; D unclear. This CDR3 has 15 amino acids. Per germline, CDR1 MDHEN and CDR2 SYDVKM. V lost 6 bases to trimming and J lost 1 base, with 13 bases between them.

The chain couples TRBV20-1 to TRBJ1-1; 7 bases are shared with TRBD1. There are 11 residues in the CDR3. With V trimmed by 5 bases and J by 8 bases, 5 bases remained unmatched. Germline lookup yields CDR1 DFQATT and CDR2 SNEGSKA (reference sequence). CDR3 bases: TGCAGTGCTCGACAGGGAGCGGAAGCTTTCTTT. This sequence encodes CSARQGAEAFF.

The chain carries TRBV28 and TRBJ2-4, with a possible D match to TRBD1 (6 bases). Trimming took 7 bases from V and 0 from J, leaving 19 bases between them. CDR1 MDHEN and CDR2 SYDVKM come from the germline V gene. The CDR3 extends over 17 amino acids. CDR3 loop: CASNSPTGPLAKNIQYF. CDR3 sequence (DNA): TGTGCCAGCAATTCCCCGACAGGACCTCTAGCCAAAAACATTCAGTACTTC. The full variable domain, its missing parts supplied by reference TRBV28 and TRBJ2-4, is DVKVTQSSRYLVKRTGEKVFLECVQDMDHENMFWYRQDPGLGLRLIYFSYDVKMKEKGDIPEGYSVSREKKERFSLILESASTNQTSMYLCASNSPTGPLAKNIQYFGAGTRLSVL.

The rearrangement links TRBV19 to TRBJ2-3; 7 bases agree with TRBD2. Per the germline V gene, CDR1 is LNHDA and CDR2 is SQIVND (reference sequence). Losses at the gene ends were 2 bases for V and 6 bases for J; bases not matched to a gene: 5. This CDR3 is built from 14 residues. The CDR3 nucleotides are TGTGCCAGTAGTATAAGTCTGGGAGGGGATACGCAGTATTTT. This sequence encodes CASSISLGGDTQYF.

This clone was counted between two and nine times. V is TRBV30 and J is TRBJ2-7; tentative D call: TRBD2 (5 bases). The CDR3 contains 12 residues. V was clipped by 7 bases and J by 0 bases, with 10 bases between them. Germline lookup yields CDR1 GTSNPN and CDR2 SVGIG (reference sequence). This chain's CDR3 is CALAGDSYEQYF. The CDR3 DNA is TGTGCCTTGGCCGGGGACTCCTACGAGCAGTACTTC. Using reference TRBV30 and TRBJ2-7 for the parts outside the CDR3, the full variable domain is SQTIHQWPATLVQPVGSPLSLECTVEGTSNPNLYWYRQAAGRGLQLLFYSVGIGQISSEVPQNLSASRPQDRQFILSSKKLLLSDSGFYLCALAGDSYEQYFGPGTRLTVT.

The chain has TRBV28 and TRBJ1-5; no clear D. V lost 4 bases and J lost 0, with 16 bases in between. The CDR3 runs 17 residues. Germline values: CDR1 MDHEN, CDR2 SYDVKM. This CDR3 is CASSSLVVRISNQPQHF. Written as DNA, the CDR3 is TGTGCCAGCAGTTCTTTGGTGGTGCGTATTAGCAATCAGCCCCAGCATTTT.

CDR3 DNA: TGTGCCAGTAGTATCGCCGCGACAGGGGCGGTAAAGACCCAGTACTTC. Its protein product is CASSIAATGAVKTQYF. The V call is TRBV19, the J call TRBJ2-5, with 8 bases aligning to TRBD1. Per germline, CDR1 LNHDA and CDR2 SQIVND (reference sequence). V trimming: 3 bases; J trimming: 6 bases; junction bases outside the gene matches: 12. The CDR3 runs 16 residues.

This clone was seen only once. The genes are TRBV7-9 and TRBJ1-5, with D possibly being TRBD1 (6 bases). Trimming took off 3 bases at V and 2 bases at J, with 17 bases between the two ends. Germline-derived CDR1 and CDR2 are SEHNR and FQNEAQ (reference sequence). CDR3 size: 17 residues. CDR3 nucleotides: TGTGCCAGCAGCTTTTACCCTACAGGGTTGGGCAATCAGCCCCAGCATTTT. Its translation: CASSFYPTGLGNQPQHF.

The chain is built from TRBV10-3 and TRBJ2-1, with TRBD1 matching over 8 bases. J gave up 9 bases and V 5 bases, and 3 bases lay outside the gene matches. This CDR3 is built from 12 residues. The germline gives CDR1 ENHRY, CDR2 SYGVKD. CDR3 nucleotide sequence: TGTGCCATCAGTCTGGGACAGGCTGAGCAGTTCTTC. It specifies CAISLGQAEQFF.

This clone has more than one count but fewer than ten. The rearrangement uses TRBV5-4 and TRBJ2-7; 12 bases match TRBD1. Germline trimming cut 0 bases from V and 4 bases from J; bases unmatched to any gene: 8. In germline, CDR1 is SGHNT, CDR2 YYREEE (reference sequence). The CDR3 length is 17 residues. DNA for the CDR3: TGTGCCAGCAGCTTGGCTATGGGGACAGGGGGCAAGTACGAGCAGTACTTC. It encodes CASSLAMGTGGKYEQYF.

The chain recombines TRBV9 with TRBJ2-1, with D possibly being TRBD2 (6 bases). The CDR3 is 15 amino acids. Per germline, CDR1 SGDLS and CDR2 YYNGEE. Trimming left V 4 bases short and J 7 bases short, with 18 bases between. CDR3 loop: CASSRRDSQGNEQFF. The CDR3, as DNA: TGTGCCAGCAGCCGACGGGACTCCCAAGGGAATGAGCAGTTCTTC.

Here the CDR3 DNA reads TGTGCCAGCAGCCCGGTGGATGAGCAGTTCTTC. Protein: CASSPVDEQFF. The rearrangement links TRBV11-2 to TRBJ2-1; D is undetermined. The CDR3 is 11 amino acids. The V gene lost 5 bases and the J gene lost 8 bases, with 7 bases spanning the gap. The V gene's germline CDR1 is SGHAT and CDR2 FQNNGV.

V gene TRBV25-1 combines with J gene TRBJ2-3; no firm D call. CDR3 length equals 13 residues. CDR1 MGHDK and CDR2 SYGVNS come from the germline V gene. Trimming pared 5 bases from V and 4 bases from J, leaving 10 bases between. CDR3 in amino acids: CASSLRQADTQYF. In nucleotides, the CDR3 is TGTGCCAGCAGTTTAAGACAAGCAGATACGCAGTATTTT.

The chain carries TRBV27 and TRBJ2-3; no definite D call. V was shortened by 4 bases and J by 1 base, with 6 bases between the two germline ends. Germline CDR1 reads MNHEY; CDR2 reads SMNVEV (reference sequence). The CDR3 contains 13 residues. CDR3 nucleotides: TGTGCCAGCAGTTACAAAGGCACAGATACGCAGTATTTT. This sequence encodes CASSYKGTDTQYF.

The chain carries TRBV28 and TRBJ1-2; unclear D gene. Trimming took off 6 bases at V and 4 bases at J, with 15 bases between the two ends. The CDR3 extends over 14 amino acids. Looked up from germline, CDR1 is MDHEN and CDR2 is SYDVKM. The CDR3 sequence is CASSFTLVLYGYTF. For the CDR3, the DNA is TGTGCCAGCAGCTTTACTTTGGTCCTCTATGGCTACACCTTC.

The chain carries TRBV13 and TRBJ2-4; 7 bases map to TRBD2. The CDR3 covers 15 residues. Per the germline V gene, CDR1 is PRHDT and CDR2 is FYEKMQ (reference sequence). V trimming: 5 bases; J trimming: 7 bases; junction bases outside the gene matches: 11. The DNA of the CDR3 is TGTGCCAGCAGCCCTTCAGGGCAGCGGGGTAACATTCAGTACTTC. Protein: CASSPSGQRGNIQYF.

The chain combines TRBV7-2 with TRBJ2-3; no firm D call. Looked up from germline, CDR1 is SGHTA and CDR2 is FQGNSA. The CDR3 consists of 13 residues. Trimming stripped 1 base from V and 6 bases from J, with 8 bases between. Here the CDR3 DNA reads TGTGCCAGCAGCTTAGAACCCCGGGATACGCAGTATTTT. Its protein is CASSLEPRDTQYF.

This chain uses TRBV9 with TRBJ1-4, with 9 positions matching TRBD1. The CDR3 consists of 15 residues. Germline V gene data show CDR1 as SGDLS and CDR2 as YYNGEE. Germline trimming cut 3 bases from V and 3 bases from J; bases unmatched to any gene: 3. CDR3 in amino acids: CASSARQGANEKLFF. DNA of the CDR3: TGTGCCAGCAGCGCACGACAGGGGGCTAATGAAAAACTGTTTTTT.

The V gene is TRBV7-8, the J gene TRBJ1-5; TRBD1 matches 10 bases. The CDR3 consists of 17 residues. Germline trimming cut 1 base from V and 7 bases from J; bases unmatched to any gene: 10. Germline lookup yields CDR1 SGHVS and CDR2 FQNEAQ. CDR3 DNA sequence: TGTGCCAGCAGCTTAGTGGGGAGACAGGGGGCAAGACAGCCCCAGCATTTT. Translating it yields CASSLVGRQGARQPQHF. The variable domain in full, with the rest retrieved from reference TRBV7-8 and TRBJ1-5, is GAGVSQSPRYKVAKRGQDVALRCDPISGHVSLFWYQQALGQGPEFLTYFQNEAQLDKSGLPSDRFFAERPEGSVSTLKIQRTQQEDSAVYLCASSLVGRQGARQPQHFGDGTRLSIL.

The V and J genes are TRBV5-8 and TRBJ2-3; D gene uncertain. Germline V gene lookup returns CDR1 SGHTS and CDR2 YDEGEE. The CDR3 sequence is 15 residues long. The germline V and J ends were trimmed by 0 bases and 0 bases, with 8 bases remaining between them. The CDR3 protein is CASSLVRRSTDTQYF. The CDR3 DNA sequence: TGTGCCAGCAGCTTGGTGCGGAGAAGCACAGATACGCAGTATTTT.

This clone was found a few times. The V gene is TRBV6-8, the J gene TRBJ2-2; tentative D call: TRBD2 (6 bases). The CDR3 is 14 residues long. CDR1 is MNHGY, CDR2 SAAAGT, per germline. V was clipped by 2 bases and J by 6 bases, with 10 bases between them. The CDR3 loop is CASSYRERAGELFF. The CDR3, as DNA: TGTGCCAGCAGTTACCGGGAGCGGGCCGGGGAGCTGTTTTTT.

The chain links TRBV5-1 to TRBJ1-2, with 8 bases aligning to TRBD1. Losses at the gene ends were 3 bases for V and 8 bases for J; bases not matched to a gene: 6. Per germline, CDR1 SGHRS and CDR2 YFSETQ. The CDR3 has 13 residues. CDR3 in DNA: TGCGCCAGCAGCTGGCAGGGGGCGCAAGGCTACACCTTC. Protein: CASSWQGAQGYTF.